Sequencing of this TCR beta chain was carried out in a study of chemoradiotherapy in HPV16-positive cancers. Profiling relied on immunoSEQ multiplex PCR, and the TCRdb table lists in-frame clones only, not all of them. The data show around 25,000 clones, roughly nine tenths seen once. Repeated repertoire sampling spanned the course of chemoradiotherapy. The V gene's germline CDR1 is MNHEY and CDR2 SVGAGI. V lost 6 bases, J lost 0 bases, and 12 bases lay in between. The CDR3 contains 15 residues. Concerning this clone itself: Its target is not known.

Study-wide points: Non-HPV-specific T cells did not expand in tumors during treatment, whereas candidate HPV-specific clones and E7-related motifs did. Better recurrence-free survival went with HPV-responsive T-cell expansion in HPV16-positive patients.

The sequenced sample was blood, obtained from a patient who underwent chemoradiotherapy. This TCR derives from a human donor with HPV-associated anogenital cancer. The rearrangement uses TRBV6-5 and TRBJ1-5; TRBD1 might be the D (6 bases). The DNA of the CDR3 is TGTGCCAGCAGGGAGGGGACACTTAGCAATCAGCCCCAGCATTTT. Protein: CASREGTLSNQPQHF.